The next 6 T cell receptor beta chains were all read from a single sample in a study of blood T cell repertoires in COVID-19. Assay used: immunoSEQ multiplex PCR; TCRdb lists only in-frame clones, some missing. The repertoire holds about 130,000 clones, with 84% as singletons. Sequenced material: peripheral blood. The receptors were gathered from a human donor in a cohort sampled during active COVID-19.

The chain couples TRBV7-2 to TRBJ1-1; the D is unclear. Germline V gene sequence: CDR1 SGHTA, CDR2 FQGNSA. The CDR3 length is 15 residues. The germline V and J ends were trimmed by 5 bases and 0 bases, with 13 bases remaining between them. The CDR3 here is CASSPSGRMNTEAFF. CDR3 DNA: TGTGCCAGCAGCCCCAGCGGACGCATGAACACTGAAGCTTTCTTT.

The chain links TRBV18 to TRBJ1-2; D gene ambiguous. Trimming pared 3 bases from V and 4 bases from J, leaving 12 bases between. Germline V gene lookup returns CDR1 KGHSH and CDR2 LQKENI. The CDR3 is made up of 14 amino acids. CDR3 in amino acids: CASSPTEGPYGYTF. The CDR3 DNA follows: TGTGCCAGCTCACCCACCGAGGGTCCCTATGGCTACACCTTC.

The gene calls are TRBV5-1 and TRBJ2-2; a possible D gene is TRBD2 (6 bases). Trimming left V 4 bases short and J 3 bases short, with 19 bases between. The CDR3 spans 17 residues. Germline assignment: CDR1 SGHRS and CDR2 YFSETQ. CDR3 nucleotide sequence: TGCGCCAGCAGCGATGGCGGGCCAGCGGGTTACACCGGGGAGCTGTTTTTT. It codes for CASSDGGPAGYTGELFF.

This clone appeared a single time. The chain recombines TRBV5-1 with TRBJ1-1; TRBD1 agrees at 9 bases. Germline CDR1 SGHRS, CDR2 YFSETQ. CDR3 length: 14 amino acids. V shed 4 bases and J 1 base; nucleotides not matched to a gene: 2. This CDR3 is CASSRDRANTEAFF. The CDR3 DNA reads as TGCGCCAGCAGCCGGGACAGGGCGAACACTGAAGCTTTCTTT. The whole variable domain, filled in from reference TRBV5-1 and TRBJ1-1, reads KAGVTQTPRYLIKTRGQQVTLSCSPISGHRSVSWYQQTPGQGLQFLFEYFSETQRNKGNFPGRFSGRQFSNSRSEMNVSTLELGDSALYLCASSRDRANTEAFFGQGTRLTVV.

For the CDR3, the DNA is TGCGCCAGCAGCTTAGGATGGGCTAGCGGTACCGGGGAGCTGTTTTTT. Encoded protein: CASSLGWASGTGELFF. V is TRBV5-1 and J is TRBJ2-2, with 7 bases lining up with TRBD2. With V trimmed by 2 bases and J by 5 bases, 9 bases remained unmatched. Looked up from germline, CDR1 is SGHRS and CDR2 is YFSETQ. The CDR3 totals 16 residues.

The J gene is TRBJ1-6, the V gene TRBV11-2; D unclear. This CDR3 is built from 15 residues. CDR1 SGHAT and CDR2 FQNNGV come from the germline V gene. The V end was cut by 1 base, the J end by 7 bases, with 11 bases between. The CDR3 region is CASSLVREVNSPLHF. CDR3 sequence (DNA): TGTGCCAGCAGCTTAGTGAGGGAAGTCAATTCACCCCTCCACTTT.